The 24 T cell receptor beta chains in this list originate from one sample, sequenced in a study of OX40 agonist ivuxolimab in advanced cancers. Measured with immunoSEQ multiplex PCR; TCRdb has only the in-frame clones, and not every one. The table lists approximately 60,000 clones, 75% to 90% of them singletons, with 2% to 3% in the top ten. Sequenced here: CD4+ or CD8+ T cells sorted from blood, sampled in a trial of the OX40 agonist ivuxolimab. The receptor source for this set is an adult with an advanced solid tumor such as melanoma, head and neck, liver or kidney cancer.

The count of this clone is one. The rearrangement links TRBV5-6 to TRBJ2-7; D unclear. This CDR3 contains 14 residues. The V and J ends lost 0 bases and 5 bases respectively, with 12 bases between them. Germline loops: CDR1 SGHDT, CDR2 YYEEEE. The CDR3 here is CASSLVGPLHEQYF. CDR3 nucleotides: TGTGCCAGCAGCTTGGTAGGTCCTCTCCACGAGCAGTACTTC.

The V call is TRBV30, the J call TRBJ2-2, with 7 nucleotides matching TRBD2. Trimming at V came to 1 base and at J to 8 bases, leaving 10 bases not matched to a gene. Germline CDR1 and CDR2: GTSNPN and SVGIG (reference sequence). The CDR3 length is 15 residues. The CDR3 DNA sequence: TGTGCCTGGAGTGCCCCTAGCGGAGCCCTGGGGGAGCTGTTTTTT. It translates to CAWSAPSGALGELFF.

The count of this clone is one. The rearrangement links TRBV10-3 to TRBJ2-5; D remains unclear. The CDR3 totals 12 residues. In germline, CDR1 is ENHRY, CDR2 SYGVKD. Trimming removed 4 bases at V and 4 bases at J, with 7 bases between. CDR3 DNA: TGTGCCATCAGTGGGTTAGGAGAGACCCAGTACTTC. Its translation: CAISGLGETQYF.

The chain has TRBV7-2 and TRBJ1-1, with D uncertain. This CDR3 region has 15 residues. Germline V gene lookup returns CDR1 SGHTA and CDR2 FQGNSA. The V gene lost 6 bases and the J gene lost 1 base, with 15 bases spanning the gap. This CDR3 reads CASSFARTANTEAFF. The CDR3 coding sequence is TGTGCCAGCAGTTTCGCCAGGACGGCGAACACTGAAGCTTTCTTT. The full variable domain, with the rest looked up from reference TRBV7-2 and TRBJ1-1, is GAGVSQSPSNKVTEKGKDVELRCDPISGHTALYWYRQSLGQGLEFLIYFQGNSAPDKSGLPSDRFSAERTGGSVSTLTIQRTQQEDSAVYLCASSFARTANTEAFFGQGTRLTVV.

This clone was counted only a few times. This chain joins TRBV12-5 and TRBJ2-2; D call uncertain. V shed 3 bases and J shed 5 bases, with 7 bases lying between them. Germline V gives CDR1 LGHNT, CDR2 FRNRAP. The length of the CDR3 is 13 residues. CDR3 in DNA: TGTGCTAGTGGTTTTATGGTAACCGGGGAGCTGTTTTTT. It yields the protein CASGFMVTGELFF.

The J gene is TRBJ2-3, the V gene TRBV28; unclear D gene. V lost 4 bases, J lost 1 base, and 9 bases lay in between. The CDR3 has 14 residues. The germline V gene has CDR1 MDHEN and CDR2 SYDVKM. CDR3 coding DNA: TGTGCCAGCAGTTCACCGGTGGGCACAGATACGCAGTATTTT. Translation: CASSSPVGTDTQYF.

The genes are TRBV19 and TRBJ2-1; either TRBD1 or TRBD2 may fit D (5 bases each). Germline lookup yields CDR1 LNHDA and CDR2 SQIVND (reference sequence). Trimming took 7 bases from V and 5 from J, leaving 18 bases between them. This CDR3 contains 15 residues. The CDR3 is CASTATWGLDNEQFF. CDR3 DNA: TGTGCCAGTACCGCGACGTGGGGGTTGGACAATGAGCAGTTCTTC. Full variable domain (outside the CDR3, taken from reference TRBV19 and TRBJ2-1): DGGITQSPKYLFRKEGQNVTLSCEQNLNHDAMYWYRQDPGQGLRLIYYSQIVNDFQKGDIAEGYSVSREKKESFPLTVTSAQKNPTAFYLCASTATWGLDNEQFFGPGTRLTVL.

This clone was counted a single time. The J gene is TRBJ2-1, the V gene TRBV4-3, with TRBD2 identical over 7 bases. This CDR3 region has 13 residues. Per germline, CDR1 LGHNA and CDR2 YSLEER. Trimming at V came to 3 bases and at J to 12 bases, leaving 8 bases not matched to a gene. The CDR3 DNA sequence: TGCGCCAGCAGCCAGCTACCACCGGGGGGGCAGTTCTTC. Amino acid sequence: CASSQLPPGGQFF.

The CDR3 loop is CASSQDIPDTQYF. The CDR3 DNA reads as TGCGCCAGCAGCCAAGACATCCCAGATACGCAGTATTTT. The chain couples TRBV4-1 to TRBJ2-3; no firm D call. The germline V gene has CDR1 MGHRA and CDR2 YSYEKL. This CDR3 spans 13 amino acids. V was trimmed by 0 bases and J by 4 bases, leaving 5 bases between them.

Remarks on this clone: Mismatch with germline at one junction end may stem from a read error. The chain recombines TRBV5-3 with TRBJ1-6; D perhaps matches TRBD1 (5 bases). TRBV5-3 is an ORF, and what it does is uncertain. The CDR3 loop spans 13 amino acids. The CDR3 DNA sequence: TGTGCCAGCAGCTCGGGACGGGTTTCACCCCTCCACTTT. Protein sequence: CASSSGRVSPLHF.

The gene calls are TRBV5-6 and TRBJ2-5; no reliable D call. Germline-derived CDR1 and CDR2 are SGHDT and YYEEEE. This CDR3 has 14 amino acids. Trimming cost V 4 bases and J 1 base, with 11 bases left between them. In nucleotides, the CDR3 is TGTGCCAGCAGCACACGGACCACCCAAGAGACCCAGTACTTC. Protein sequence: CASSTRTTQETQYF.

CDR3 DNA sequence: TGTGCCAGCAGCTCCCTGGGTATTGAGCAGTACTTC. It specifies CASSSLGIEQYF. This sequence joins TRBV7-3 and TRBJ2-7; D uncertain. V gave up 4 bases and J gave up 7 bases, with 11 bases separating them. The CDR3 runs to 12 residues. Germline-derived CDR1 and CDR2 are SGHTA and FQGTGA.

CDR3: CASSLERPDSNYGYTF. The CDR3 DNA follows: TGCGCCAGCAGCTTGGAAAGGCCAGACTCCAACTATGGCTACACCTTC. This chain connects TRBV5-1 to TRBJ1-2; D ambiguous. CDR1 is SGHRS, CDR2 YFSETQ, per germline. The CDR3 spans 16 residues. The V end lost 0 bases, the J end lost 2 bases, and 14 bases lay between the germline ends. The full variable domain, completed using reference TRBV5-1 and TRBJ1-2, is KAGVTQTPRYLIKTRGQQVTLSCSPISGHRSVSWYQQTPGQGLQFLFEYFSETQRNKGNFPGRFSGRQFSNSRSEMNVSTLELGDSALYLCASSLERPDSNYGYTFGSGTRLTVV.

V is TRBV9 and J is TRBJ1-2; 8 nucleotides agree with TRBD1. The CDR3 sequence is 14 residues long. Germline loops: CDR1 SGDLS, CDR2 YYNGEE. The V gene end was trimmed by 4 bases and the J gene end by 7 bases; junction bases not matched to a gene: 9. CDR3 DNA sequence: TGTGCCAGCAGCCCCCTCAGGGACAGGTTTGGCTACACCTTC. It encodes CASSPLRDRFGYTF. Complete variable domain (other parts from reference TRBV9 and TRBJ1-2): DSGVTQTPKHLITATGQRVTLRCSPRSGDLSVYWYQQSLDQGLQFLIQYYNGEERAKGNILERFSAQQFPDLHSELNLSSLELGDSALYFCASSPLRDRFGYTFGSGTRLTVV.

With respect to this clone: Other DNA sequences of this sample code for an identical CDR3. The chain combines TRBV19 with TRBJ2-2; TRBD2 agrees at 9 bases. Per germline, CDR1 LNHDA and CDR2 SQIVND (reference sequence). The CDR3 loop spans 15 amino acids. The V and J ends lost 3 bases and 8 bases, in that order; junction bases with no gene match: 7. The CDR3 loop is CASSISAGGSGELFF. In nucleotides, the CDR3 is TGTGCCAGTAGTATCTCAGCGGGAGGTTCTGGGGAGCTGTTTTTT.

In DNA, the CDR3 is TGTGCCAGCAGTTCCACAGGGGGCGGGCAGCCCCAGCATTTT. Its protein is CASSSTGGGQPQHF. The chain joins TRBV27 to TRBJ1-5; 9 bases are a match to TRBD1. V dropped 4 bases and J dropped 7; count of bases not matched to a gene: 5. This CDR3 spans 14 amino acids. Germline V gene data show CDR1 as MNHEY and CDR2 as SMNVEV (reference sequence).

The V gene is TRBV15, the J gene TRBJ2-5, with D maybe TRBD2 (5 bases). The CDR3 runs 16 residues. Germline lookup yields CDR1 LNHNV and CDR2 YYDKDF (reference sequence). Trimming left V 0 bases short and J 2 bases short, with 13 bases between. CDR3 in amino acids: CATSRDLAGPQETQYF. The CDR3 coding sequence is TGTGCCACCAGCAGAGATCTAGCAGGTCCTCAAGAGACCCAGTACTTC.

Only one count was recorded for this clone. The gene calls are TRBV5-1 and TRBJ2-3; no reliable D call. The V end lost 7 bases, the J end lost 4 bases, and 7 bases lay between the germline ends. CDR1 is SGHRS and CDR2 is YFSETQ in the germline V gene. The CDR3 is 11 residues long. In DNA form, the CDR3 reads TGCGCCAGCTTGGTCGCAGATACGCAGTATTTT. This codes for CASLVADTQYF.

The chain recombines TRBV12-5 with TRBJ2-1; possibly TRBD2 for D (5 bases). V was clipped by 1 base and J by 3 bases, with 13 bases between them. Germline V gives CDR1 LGHNT, CDR2 FRNRAP. The CDR3 loop spans 16 amino acids. The CDR3 region is CASGLEAGSYYNEQFF. The CDR3 nucleotides are TGTGCTAGTGGTTTGGAGGCGGGTAGTTACTACAATGAGCAGTTCTTC.

V and J are TRBV5-4 and TRBJ2-1; 10 bases match TRBD2. CDR1 SGHNT and CDR2 YYREEE come from the germline V gene (reference sequence). There are 16 residues in the CDR3. V gave up 4 bases and J gave up 4 bases; unmatched junction bases: 8. The CDR3 spells CASSDLSGRTYNEQFF. Written as DNA, the CDR3 is TGTGCCAGCAGCGATCTTAGCGGGAGGACTTACAATGAGCAGTTCTTC.

V is TRBV5-5 and J is TRBJ1-2; D is uncertain. V lost 0 bases to trimming and J lost 4 bases, with 10 bases between them. Germline V lookup: CDR1 SGHKS, CDR2 YYEKEE (reference sequence). The CDR3 is made up of 14 amino acids. The CDR3 nucleotides are TGTGCCAGCAGCTTGGAAGCGGGCCCCTATGGCTACACCTTC. It is translated as CASSLEAGPYGYTF.

The J gene is TRBJ2-2, the V gene TRBV16; D may be TRBD1 (6 bases). From germline, CDR1 is KGHSY and CDR2 FQNENV. The CDR3 sequence is 16 residues long. Trimming took off 4 bases at V and 2 bases at J, with 14 bases between the two ends. The CDR3 loop is CASSRTGYGNTGELFF. As DNA, the CDR3 is TGTGCCAGCAGCCGTACAGGGTACGGCAACACCGGGGAGCTGTTTTTT.

This chain joins TRBV6-1 and TRBJ2-1; 8 positions match TRBD1. The CDR3 is 14 residues long. Trimming took 6 bases from V and 5 from J; bases not matched to a gene: 6. Germline V CDR1 and CDR2: MNHNS, SASEGT. The CDR3 reads CASRRQGPDNEQFF. The DNA of the CDR3 is TGTGCCAGCAGGAGACAGGGGCCCGACAATGAGCAGTTCTTC.

V usage is TRBV29-1 and J usage is TRBJ1-5, with D possibly TRBD1 on 5 matching bases. CDR1 is SQVTM and CDR2 is ANQGSEA in the germline V gene. This CDR3 region has 15 residues. Trimming shortened V by 4 bases and J by 3 bases, and 16 bases separated the two germline ends. The CDR3 region has the DNA TGCAGCGTTGGGGTATCTGGACATACCAATCAGCCCCAGCATTTT. It yields the protein CSVGVSGHTNQPQHF.